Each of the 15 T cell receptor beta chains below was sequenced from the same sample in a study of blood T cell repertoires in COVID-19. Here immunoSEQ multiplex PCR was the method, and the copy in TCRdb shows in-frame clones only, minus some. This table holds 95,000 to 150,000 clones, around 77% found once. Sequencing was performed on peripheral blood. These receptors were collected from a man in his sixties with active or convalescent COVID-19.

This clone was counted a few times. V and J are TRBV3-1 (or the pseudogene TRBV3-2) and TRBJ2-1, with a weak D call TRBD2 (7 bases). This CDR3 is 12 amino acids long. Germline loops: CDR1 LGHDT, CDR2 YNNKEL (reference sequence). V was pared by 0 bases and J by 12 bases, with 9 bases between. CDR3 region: CASSQERGGQFF. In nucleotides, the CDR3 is TGTGCCAGCAGCCAAGAAAGGGGGGGGCAGTTCTTC.

The CDR3 DNA reads as TGTGCCAGCAGCCGAGGGGGTGGCTCTGAAGCTTTCTTT. The encoded protein is CASSRGGGSEAFF. The V call is TRBV7-3, the J call TRBJ1-1; TRBD1 is a possible D gene (6 bases). The CDR3 is made up of 13 amino acids. CDR1 and CDR2 from the germline V gene are SGHTA and FQGTGA. V lost 5 bases and J 6 bases, leaving 13 bases between the germline ends.

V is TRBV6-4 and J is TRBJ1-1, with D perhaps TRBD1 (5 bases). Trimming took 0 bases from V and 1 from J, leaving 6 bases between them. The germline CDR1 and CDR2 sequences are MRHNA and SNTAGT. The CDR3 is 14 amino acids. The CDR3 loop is CASSDSDKNTEAFF. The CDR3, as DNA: TGTGCCAGCAGTGACTCGGACAAGAACACTGAAGCTTTCTTT.

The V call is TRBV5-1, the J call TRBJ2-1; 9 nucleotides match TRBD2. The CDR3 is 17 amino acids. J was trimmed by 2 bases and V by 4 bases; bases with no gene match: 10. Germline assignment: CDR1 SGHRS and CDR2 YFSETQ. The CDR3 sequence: CASSRGLAHRAYNEQFF. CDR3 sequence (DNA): TGCGCCAGCAGCCGGGGACTAGCCCACAGGGCCTACAATGAGCAGTTCTTC.

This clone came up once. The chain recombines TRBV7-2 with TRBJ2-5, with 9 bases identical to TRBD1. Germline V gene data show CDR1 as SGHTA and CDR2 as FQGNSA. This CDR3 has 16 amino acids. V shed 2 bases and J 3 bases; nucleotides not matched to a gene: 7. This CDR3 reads CASSLWDREGEETQYF. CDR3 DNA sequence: TGTGCCAGCAGCTTATGGGACAGGGAAGGTGAAGAGACCCAGTACTTC.

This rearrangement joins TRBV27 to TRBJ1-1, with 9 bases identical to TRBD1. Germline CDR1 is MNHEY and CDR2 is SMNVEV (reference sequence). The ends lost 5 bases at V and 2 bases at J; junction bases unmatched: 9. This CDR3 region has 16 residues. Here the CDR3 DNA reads TGTGCCAGCAGTCTACGGACAGGGGCCTTTAACACTGAAGCTTTCTTT. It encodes CASSLRTGAFNTEAFF.

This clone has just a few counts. This chain's CDR3 is CASSQDWTGGNSPLHF. For the CDR3, the DNA is TGTGCCAGCAGCCAAGATTGGACAGGTGGGAATTCACCCCTCCACTTT. This chain connects TRBV4-2 to TRBJ1-6; 7 bases are shared with TRBD1. The CDR3 extends over 16 amino acids. V gave up 0 bases and J gave up 7 bases; unmatched junction bases: 6. From germline, CDR1 is LGHNA and CDR2 YNFKEQ.

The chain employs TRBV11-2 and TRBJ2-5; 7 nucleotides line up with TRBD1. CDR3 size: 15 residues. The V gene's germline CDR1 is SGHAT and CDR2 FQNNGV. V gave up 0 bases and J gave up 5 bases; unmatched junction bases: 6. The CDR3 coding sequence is TGTGCCAGCAGCTTAGACCCGACAGGGTGGGAGACCCAGTACTTC. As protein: CASSLDPTGWETQYF.

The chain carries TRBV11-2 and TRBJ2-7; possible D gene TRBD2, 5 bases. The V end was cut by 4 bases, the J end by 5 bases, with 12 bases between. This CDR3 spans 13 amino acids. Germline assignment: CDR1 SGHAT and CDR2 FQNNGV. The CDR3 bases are TGTGCCAGCAGCTCGAGGGTTGGGGACGAGCAGTACTTC. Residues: CASSSRVGDEQYF.

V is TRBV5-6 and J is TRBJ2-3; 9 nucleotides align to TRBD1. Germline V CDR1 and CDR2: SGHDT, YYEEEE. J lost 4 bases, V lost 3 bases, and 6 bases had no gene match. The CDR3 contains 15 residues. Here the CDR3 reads CASSWHRGQPDTQYF. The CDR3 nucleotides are TGTGCCAGCAGCTGGCACAGGGGGCAGCCAGATACGCAGTATTTT.

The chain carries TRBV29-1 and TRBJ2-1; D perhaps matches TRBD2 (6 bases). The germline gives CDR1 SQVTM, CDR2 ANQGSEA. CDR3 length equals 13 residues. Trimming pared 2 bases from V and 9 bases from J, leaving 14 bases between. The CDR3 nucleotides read TGCAGCGTTGAACCAACTAGGAGGGGTGAGCAGTTCTTC. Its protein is CSVEPTRRGEQFF.

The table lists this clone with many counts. The CDR3 DNA follows: TGTGCCAGCAGCGCGCGGACAGGGAGTACGAACACTGAAGCTTTCTTT. It encodes CASSARTGSTNTEAFF. This chain joins TRBV2 and TRBJ1-1; 8 positions agree with TRBD1. Germline assignment: CDR1 SNHLY and CDR2 FYNNEI. Trimming at V came to 6 bases and at J to 1 base, leaving 10 bases not matched to a gene. The CDR3 covers 16 residues.

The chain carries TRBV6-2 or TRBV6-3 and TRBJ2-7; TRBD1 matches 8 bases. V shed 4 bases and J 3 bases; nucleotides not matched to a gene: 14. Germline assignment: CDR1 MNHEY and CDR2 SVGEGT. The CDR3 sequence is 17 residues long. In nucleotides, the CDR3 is TGTGCCAGCAGTTCCATCCTCGGGGGACAGGCGTACTACGAGCAGTACTTC. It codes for CASSSILGGQAYYEQYF.

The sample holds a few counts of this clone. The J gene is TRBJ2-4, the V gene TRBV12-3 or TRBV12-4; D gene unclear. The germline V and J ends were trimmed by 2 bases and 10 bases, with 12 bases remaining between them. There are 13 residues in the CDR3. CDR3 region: CASSLLSVGIQYF. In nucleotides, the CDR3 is TGTGCCAGCAGTTTACTAAGCGTAGGTATTCAGTACTTC.

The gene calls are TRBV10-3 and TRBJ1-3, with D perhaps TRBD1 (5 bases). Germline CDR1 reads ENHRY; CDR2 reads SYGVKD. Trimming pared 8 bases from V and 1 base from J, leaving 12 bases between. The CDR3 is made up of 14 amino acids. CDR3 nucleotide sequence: TGTGCCATCTCCCAAGGGGTTTCTGGAAACACCATATATTTT. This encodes CAISQGVSGNTIYF.